This T cell receptor (beta chain) came from a study of Ad26.COV2.S vaccination and SARS-CoV-2 variants. This clone was seen just once. This sample's treatment: roughly 18 received Ad26.COV2.S at low or high dose, single or two shots; about five received placebo; per-sample allocation not given. Vaccine and placebo recipients were sampled on day 63 after the first injection. This CDR3 is built from 15 residues. Trimming took off 3 bases at V and 0 bases at J, with 11 bases between the two ends. Germline V lookup: CDR1 SGHVS, CDR2 FQNEAQ. The data were produced by immunoSEQ multiplex PCR, yet TCRdb's version contains in-frame clones alone and is incomplete. The top ten hold approximately 3.7% of the sample, which has 300,000 to 500,000 clones, more than 85% seen once.

The chain links TRBV7-8 to TRBJ1-1; D not certain. This sample comprised peripheral blood, obtained in a trial of Ad26.COV2.S vaccine versus placebo. The TCR sequence derives from a person aged 18 to 59 who received the Ad26.COV2.S COVID-19 vaccine or a placebo. This CDR3 is CASSFSERVNTEAFF. Here the CDR3 DNA reads TGTGCCAGCAGCTTTTCTGAAAGGGTGAACACTGAAGCTTTCTTT.